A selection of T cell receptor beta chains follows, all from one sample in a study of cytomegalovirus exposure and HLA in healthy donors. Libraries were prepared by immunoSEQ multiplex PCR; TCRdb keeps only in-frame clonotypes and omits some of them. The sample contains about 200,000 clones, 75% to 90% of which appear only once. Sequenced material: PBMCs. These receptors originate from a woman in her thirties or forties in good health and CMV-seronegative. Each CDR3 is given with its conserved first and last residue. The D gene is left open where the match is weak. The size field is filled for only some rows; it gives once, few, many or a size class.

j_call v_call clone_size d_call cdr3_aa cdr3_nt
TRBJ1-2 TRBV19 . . CASSPDRRGNYGYTF TGTGCCAGTAGTCCCGACCGACGGGGTAACTATGGCTACACCTTC
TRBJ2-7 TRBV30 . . CAWSVQLGDEQYF TGTGCCTGGAGTGTACAGTTAGGGGACGAGCAGTACTTC
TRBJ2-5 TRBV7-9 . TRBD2 CASSSGLARETQYF TGTGCCAGCAGCTCGGGACTAGCTCGCGAGACCCAGTACTTC
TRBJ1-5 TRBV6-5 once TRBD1 CASSTGGGNQPQHF TGTGCCAGCAGTACAGGGGGTGGCAATCAGCCCCAGCATTTT
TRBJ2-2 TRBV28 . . CASSGGNSHTGELFF TGTGCCAGCAGTGGGGGGAACAGTCACACCGGGGAGCTGTTTTTT
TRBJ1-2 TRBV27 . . CASSSSGYGYTF TGTGCCAGCAGTTCCTCAGGGTACGGCTACACCTTC
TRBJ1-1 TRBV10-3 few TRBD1 CAISEGQVGTEAFF TGTGCCATCAGTGAAGGACAGGTTGGCACTGAAGCTTTCTTT
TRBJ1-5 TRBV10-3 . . CAISESSAGNQPQHF TGTGCCATCAGTGAGTCGTCGGCGGGCAATCAGCCCCAGCATTTT
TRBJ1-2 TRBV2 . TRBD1 CASSGIDRVDGYTF TGTGCCAGCAGCGGTATAGACAGGGTGGATGGCTACACCTTC
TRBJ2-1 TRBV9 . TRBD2 CASSVEGLGYNEQFF TGTGCCAGCAGCGTCGAGGGACTAGGCTACAATGAGCAGTTCTTC
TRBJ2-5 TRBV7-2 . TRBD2 CASSPPGLGRETQYF TGTGCCAGCAGCCCGCCAGGACTAGGCCGGGAGACCCAGTACTTC
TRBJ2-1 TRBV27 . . CASRGARVRRHNEQFF TGTGCCAGCAGGGGAGCAAGGGTTAGGCGCCACAATGAGCAGTTCTTC
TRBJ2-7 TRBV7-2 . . CASTWSGEQYF TGTGCCAGCACCTGGTCAGGCGAGCAGTACTTC
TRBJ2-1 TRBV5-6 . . CASSLVRLGFNREQFF TGTGCCAGCAGCCTAGTTCGACTAGGGTTTAACAGGGAGCAGTTCTTC
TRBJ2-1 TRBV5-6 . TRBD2 CASNETRTREDEQFF TGTGCCAGCAACGAGACCCGGACTAGAGAGGATGAGCAGTTCTTC
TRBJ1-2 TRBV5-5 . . CASSPSALVTPGYTF TGTGCCAGCAGCCCCTCTGCTTTAGTCACTCCTGGCTACACCTTC
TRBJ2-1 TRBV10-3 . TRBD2 CAISESERGGTYNEQFF TGTGCCATCAGTGAGTCAGAGCGGGGGGGGACCTACAATGAGCAGTTCTTC
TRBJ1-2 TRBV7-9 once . CASSALLDFYGYTF TGTGCCAGCAGCGCACTGCTGGACTTTTATGGCTACACCTTC
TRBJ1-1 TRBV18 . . CASSPQQDTEAFF TGTGCCAGCTCACCCCAGCAGGACACTGAAGCTTTCTTT
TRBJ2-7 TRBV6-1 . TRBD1 CASRREGAPSSRF TGTGCCAGCAGGCGAGAGGGGGCGCCGAGCAGTCGCTTC
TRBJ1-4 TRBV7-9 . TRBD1 CSSSLAGTGGNEKLFF TGTTCCAGCAGCTTAGCAGGGACAGGGGGGAATGAAAAACTGTTTTTT
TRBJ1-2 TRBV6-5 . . CASSTWGQGYTF TGTGCCAGCAGTACATGGGGGCAGGGCTACACCTTC
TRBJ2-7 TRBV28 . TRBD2 CASSHSSGSMNEQYF TGTGCCAGCAGTCATTCTAGCGGGAGTATGAACGAGCAGTACTTC
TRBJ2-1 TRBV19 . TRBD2 CASSQLAGGGGEQFF TGTGCCAGTAGCCAACTAGCGGGAGGGGGAGGAGAGCAGTTCTTC
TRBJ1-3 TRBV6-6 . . CASILLQGSGNTIYF TGTGCCAGCATACTACTCCAGGGCTCTGGAAACACCATATATTTT
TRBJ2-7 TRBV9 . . CASSVASLASEQYF TGTGCCAGCAGCGTAGCCTCCTTGGCTTCGGAGCAGTACTTC
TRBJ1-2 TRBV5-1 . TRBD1 CASSLAQGALRGYTF TGCGCCAGCAGCTTGGCCCAGGGGGCGCTTCGTGGCTACACCTTC
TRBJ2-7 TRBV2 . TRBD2 CASSKLAGGYEQYF TGTGCCAGCAGTAAACTAGCGGGAGGGTACGAGCAGTACTTC
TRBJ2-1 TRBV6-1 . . CASRDLEIGEQFF TGTGCCAGCAGAGACCTAGAAATCGGTGAGCAGTTCTTC
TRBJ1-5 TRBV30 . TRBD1 CAWSGGQGGQPQHF TGTGCCTGGAGTGGAGGACAGGGTGGCCAGCCCCAGCATTTT
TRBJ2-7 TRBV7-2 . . CASSWGTGEQYF TGTGCCAGCAGCTGGGGGACTGGCGAGCAGTACTTC
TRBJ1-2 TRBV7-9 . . CSSSLKRLGGASVYGYTF TGTTCCAGCAGCTTAAAACGGTTGGGAGGGGCATCCGTCTATGGCTACACCTTC
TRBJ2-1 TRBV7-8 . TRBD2 CASIHRRSGRLHEQFF TGTGCCAGCATCCATAGAAGGAGCGGGAGATTACACGAGCAGTTCTTC
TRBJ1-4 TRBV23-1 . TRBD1 CASRTTGNPPTNEKLFF TGCGCCAGCAGGACGACAGGGAATCCACCAACTAATGAAAAACTGTTTTTT
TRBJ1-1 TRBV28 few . CASSPYTGEEAFF TGTGCCAGCAGCCCTTATACCGGGGAGGAAGCTTTCTTT
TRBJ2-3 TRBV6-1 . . CASSESRRTTDTQYF TGTGCCAGCAGTGAATCGCGGAGGACCACAGATACGCAGTATTTT
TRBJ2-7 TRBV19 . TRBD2 CASSRLAGGLSYEQYF TGTGCCAGTAGCAGACTAGCGGGAGGCCTCTCCTACGAGCAGTACTTC
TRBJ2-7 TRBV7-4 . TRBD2 CASTEPGLAGGNSYEQYF TGTGCCAGCACCGAACCGGGACTAGCGGGAGGAAACTCCTACGAGCAGTACTTC
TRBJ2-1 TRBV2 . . CASKRTVVSNEQFF TGTGCCAGCAAACGGACAGTGGTAAGCAATGAGCAGTTCTTC
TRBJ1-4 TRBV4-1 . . CASSQGRQDNEKLFF TGCGCCAGCAGCCAAGGGAGGCAGGATAATGAAAAACTGTTTTTT
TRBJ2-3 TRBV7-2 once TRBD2 CASSPRRILATTQYF TGTGCCAGCAGCCCTCGACGGATACTAGCGACTACGCAGTATTTT
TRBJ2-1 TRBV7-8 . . CASSLALVRQGSYNEQFF TGTGCCAGCAGCTTAGCGCTAGTTCGGCAGGGTAGTTACAATGAGCAGTTCTTC
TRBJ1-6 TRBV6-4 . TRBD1 CASLPLRDRDNSPLHF TGTGCCAGCCTTCCTCTCCGGGACAGGGACAATTCACCCCTCCACTTT
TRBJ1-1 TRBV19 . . CASSMGLLNTEAFF TGTGCCAGTAGTATGGGGCTTCTGAACACTGAAGCTTTCTTT
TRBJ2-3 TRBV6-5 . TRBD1 CASREQQGLPQYF TGTGCCAGCAGGGAACAACAGGGGTTGCCGCAGTATTTT
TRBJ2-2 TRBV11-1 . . CASSRYRRANTGELFF TGTGCCAGCAGCCGGTACAGGCGAGCGAACACCGGGGAGCTGTTTTTT
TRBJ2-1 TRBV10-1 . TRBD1 CASSEGQGARGNEQFF TGCGCCAGCAGTGAGGGACAGGGGGCGCGGGGAAATGAGCAGTTCTTC
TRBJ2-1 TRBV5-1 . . CASSLFRGENEQFF TGCGCCAGCAGCTTGTTTCGTGGGGAGAATGAGCAGTTCTTC
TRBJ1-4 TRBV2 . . CASSPAGGKKLFF TGTGCCAGCAGCCCCGCCGGGGGTAAAAAACTGTTTTTT
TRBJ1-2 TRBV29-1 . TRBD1 CSTRPSGGHGYTF TGCAGCACCCGACCCTCAGGGGGCCACGGCTACACCTTC
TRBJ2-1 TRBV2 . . CASRVAYNEQFF TGTGCCAGCAGGGTAGCCTACAATGAGCAGTTCTTC
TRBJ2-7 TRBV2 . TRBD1 CASRGVAGGEQYF TGTGCCAGCAGGGGGGTGGCAGGGGGCGAGCAGTACTTC
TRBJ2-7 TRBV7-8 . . CASSPETASGEQYF TGTGCCAGCAGCCCCGAGACGGCTTCGGGGGAGCAGTACTTC
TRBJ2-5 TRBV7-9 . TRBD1 CASSPGMTGASGETQYF TGTGCCAGCAGCCCAGGGATGACAGGGGCGTCCGGCGAGACCCAGTACTTC
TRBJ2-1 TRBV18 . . CASSGIRGSTLNEQFF TGTGCCAGCTCAGGAATTCGCGGATCCACCCTCAATGAGCAGTTCTTC
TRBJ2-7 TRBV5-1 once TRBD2 CASRWTSGNYEQYF TGCGCCAGCAGGTGGACTAGCGGCAACTACGAGCAGTACTTC
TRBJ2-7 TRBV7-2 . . CASSLYSREQYF TGTGCCAGCAGCTTATACTCACGCGAGCAGTACTTC